The entry that follows covers one TCR beta chain sequence. Its antigen has not been determined. Base qualities were left out, and no much larger clone turns up one base away. Libraries were constructed by the immunoSEQ multiplex PCR assay. For the multiplex PCR, a mixture combining 60 forward primers for TCR Vbeta segments and 13 reverse primers for TCR Jbeta segments was used. A multiplex PCR assay on genomic DNA amplified the CDR3 region of rearranged TCR beta genes. The amplified TCR beta libraries were sequenced on the Illumina HiSeq System as 87-base-pair reads. The original methods were these. Across the 500 to 750 repertoires, a later analysis counted tens of millions of unique TCR beta chains, about 10 million of which were shared by at least two donors. A nearest-neighbor algorithm error-corrected the raw reads and collapsed the reads into unique sequences, merging closely related sequences to remove PCR and sequencing errors. To assign V, D and J gene segments, CDR3 sequences were aligned to IMGT reference sequences. For a sequence to be retained, a match of at least six nucleotides was required to both a V gene segment and a J gene segment. A rearrangement counted as productive if the CDR3 had no stop codons and remained in frame with V and J, and every other rearrangement counted as non-productive. Following IMGT convention, CDR3 was defined as the stretch from the second conserved V-encoded cysteine to the conserved J-encoded phenylalanine. The earlier analysis of about 620 of the donors excluded sequences that lacked an unambiguous match to a single V gene segment. An earlier analysis of a few hundred of the donors called V segments functional above 56.7% productive rearrangements and segregating when the between-donor standard deviation exceeded 5%. A statistical classification framework was built to diagnose cytomegalovirus status from the catalog of TCR beta chain sequences. In a later analysis, V and J genes were assigned by comparing TCR nucleotide sequences against IMGT/GENE-DB human TR gene sequences. Using the TCRdist pipeline, a later analysis assigned CDR3 sequences along with most-parsimonious VDJ recombination scenarios. A later analysis defined each TCR beta chain by its CDR3 amino acid sequence plus V-gene family, and excluded reads lacking a unique V-gene family. In a later analysis, fewer than 600 highly shared, low-generation-probability nucleotide sequences were removed to address suspected cross-contamination and a sequencing artifact. A later analysis calculated a clonal expansion index for each public chain from normalized within-repertoire ranks of inferred template counts. A later analysis computed generation probabilities with a VDJ recombination model fitted to out-of-frame rearrangements, and checked the results against IGoR. In a later analysis, hypergeometric tests were used to score TCR-TCR, TCR-HLA and TCR-CMV co-occurrence, with a repertoire-size bias correction applied to TCR pairs. In a later analysis, false discovery rates were estimated by permuting HLA or CMV assignments 20 times. In a later analysis, co-occurring TCRs were grouped with DBSCAN, and TCRdist sequence similarity was added when clustering was performed within HLA-allele-positive subsets. Co-occurrence clustering excluded repertoires with fewer than 30,000 or more than 120,000 public chains, plus five with anomalous nucleotide sharing. What TCRdb holds here is the immuneACCESS table cut down to in-frame rearrangements. Part of the clones is not present; checked against another copy, under half of the missing clones reflect an unresolved V gene, and the others are unexplained. D and trimming were read from the DNA, whereas the V and J calls and clone size are those reported in that table. Within this sample are fewer than 200,000 clones, with roughly 85% of them counted one time only. The ten top clones hold roughly 1.5% of the sample.

The data originate from a study of cytomegalovirus exposure and HLA in healthy donors (dated by TCRdb to 2016 to 2017). Study-wide context: An earlier analysis of 587 of the donors reported 250 to 350 Gb of sequence data and around 100 million unique TCR beta sequences obtained from about 180 million T cells. An early release covering roughly 640 HLA-typed donors comprised roughly 300 gigabases of sequencing data and around 85 million unique TCR sequences. Of the roughly 410 genotyped donors, 70% to 90% were placed in the genetic ancestry cluster associated with self-reported Caucasian donors. The study aimed to test whether signatures of past pathogen exposure could be identified by cataloging public T cell receptors. The T cell repertoires of roughly 660 subjects were profiled by immunosequencing and related to cytomegalovirus serostatus. Besides the first cohort of hundreds of subjects, a separate validation cohort made up of some 110 different subjects was used. To predict cytomegalovirus infection status, the study combined high-throughput TCR immunosequencing, statistical association of individual TCRs with disease status, and machine learning. A later analysis re-examined previously published TCR beta repertoires from just over 650 donors and added high-resolution HLA genotyping to investigate patterns of TCR occurrence. Rather than drawing on any new phenotypic data, the later analysis identified candidate immune exposures from TCR beta sequences and the way those sequences occurred across donors. To decide whether each TCR beta V gene segment behaved as functional or pseudogenic, an earlier analysis of several hundred of the donors relied on high-throughput TCR beta sequencing. Donor age, sex, ethnicity and CMV serostatus were collected together with the repertoire data. A later genetic analysis used genome-wide SNP genotypes for about three fifths of the 666 donors, treating that subset as a discovery cohort. Every discovery cohort repertoire had been produced on one sequencing platform. HLA typing included class I and class II loci at four-digit resolution. Typing coverage differed by locus: A, B, C, DRB1 and DQB1 were typed in about 629-630 donors, DQA1 in 500 to 550, DPA1 in over 600, and DPB1 in just under 480. Because of strong linkage in the cohort, 4 to 6 DR-DQ haplotypes were treated as single units for association and clustering. Among about 390 genotyped donors of the cohort, an average of around 240,000 unique TCR beta nucleotide sequences were sequenced per donor, about a sixth of them non-productive. Broad study findings and their caveats: V-gene and J-gene trimming of TCR beta chains was associated with a missense DCLRE1C variant in a later genetic analysis, and the association was replicated in an independent cohort. Linkage disequilibrium might explain the correlated functional status among segregating V segments, but an unknown experimental factor could not be ruled out. According to the authors, the approach could potentially be generalized to other disease states and immunological phenotypes. A later analysis reported that several top co-occurrence clusters appeared linked to parvovirus B19, influenza, CMV and Epstein-Barr virus. The presence/absence analyses assumed that sequencing depth was roughly uniform across donors, and that assumption may not be true. In an earlier analysis of a few hundred of the donors, most TCR beta V segments were observed in productive rearrangements about 90% or about 30% of the time, broadly matching IMGT annotations. A total of fewer than 200 TCR beta chains were listed by the study as associated with cytomegalovirus. A later analysis found that most CMV-associated TCR beta chains appeared HLA-restricted, with HLA associations seemingly driven largely by CMV exposure. Because some donors lacked HLA typing at each locus, the association tests relied only on the typed subset. In vitro tests confirmed that three of the cytomegalovirus-associated TCR beta chains recognize cytomegalovirus antigens. Across donors, most TCR sequences were observed very rarely, whereas some public TCRs were present in many individuals. A group of highly shared sequence variants was considered likely to be a technical artifact of the sequencing pipeline. Because the 87-base-pair reads could not distinguish some IMGT-functional V segments, including TRBV6-2 and TRBV6-3, those segments were excluded. Compared with equally common non-associated chains, HLA-associated TCR beta chains in a later analysis were more clonally expanded and had lower generation probabilities. Immune exposure information for the cohort was limited to CMV serostatus. A further reported finding was that TCR beta sequences accurately predicted the HLA-A and HLA-B alleles for most subjects in the first cohort. In both the original and validation cohorts, the classifier was reported to diagnose cytomegalovirus status with high specificity and sensitivity. In a later genetic analysis, fewer N-insertions in productive TCRs were reported among donors in an Asian-associated ancestry cluster than the approximately 630-donor mean. A later analysis associated 16,951 TCR beta sequences with specific HLA alleles at a false discovery rate of 0.05. The cohort was sequenced for TCR beta chains only, and without alpha or paired-chain data the features that could be detected were limited. Strong co-occurrence of HLA alleles, especially DR and DQ, made assigning TCR associations to individual alleles difficult. Because counts were too low, roughly 17 rarely observed V segments, including chromosome 9 orphons, were left out of the earlier analysis of 500 to 750 of the donors. In a later analysis, TCR association rates were found to vary across HLA loci, with the most associated TCRs seen for DRB1 alleles and the fewest for HLA-C alleles.

In the germline V gene (reference sequence), CDR1 corresponds to LNHNV and CDR2 to YYDKDF. V has 3 bases trimmed and J has 1 base trimmed; junction bases matching no gene number 6. From the cysteine up to the phenylalanine, the CDR3 has a length of 15 residues. Just CDR3 DNA is preserved here, 45 bases in frame from base 1. The cohort consisted of hundreds of healthy bone marrow donors. Cohort members were all nominally healthy when sampled, although unrecorded immune exposures were likely present. The donor tested CMV seronegative, placing the donor among the 350 to 400 seronegative members of the cohort. A peripheral blood sample was collected from each donor, and TCR beta sequencing was performed on peripheral blood mononuclear cells. Genomic DNA extraction from the blood cell samples was performed with the Qiagen DNeasy Blood Extraction Kit.

The sample consisted of PBMCs. This receptor was identified in a male donor in good health and CMV-seronegative. Recombination connected TRBV15 to TRBJ2-7, with 7 bases matching TRBD2. The nucleotide sequence reads as follows: TGTGCCACCAGCAGGGGGAGGGGTCCGTCCTACGAGCAGTACTTC. Its translation reads: CATSRGRGPSYEQYF.